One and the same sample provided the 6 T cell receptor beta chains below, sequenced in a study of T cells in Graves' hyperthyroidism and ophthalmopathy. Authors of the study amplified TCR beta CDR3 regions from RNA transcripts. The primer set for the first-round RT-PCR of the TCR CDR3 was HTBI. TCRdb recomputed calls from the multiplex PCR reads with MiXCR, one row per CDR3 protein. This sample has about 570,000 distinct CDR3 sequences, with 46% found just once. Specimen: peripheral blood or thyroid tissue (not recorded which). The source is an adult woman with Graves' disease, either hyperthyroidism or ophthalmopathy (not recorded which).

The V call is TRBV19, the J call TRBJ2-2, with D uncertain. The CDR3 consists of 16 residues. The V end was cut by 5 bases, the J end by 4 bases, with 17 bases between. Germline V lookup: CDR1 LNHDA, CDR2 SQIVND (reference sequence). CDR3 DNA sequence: TGTGCCAGTAGTGCCAGCTCCTTGAGGTTCACCGGGGAGCTGTTTTTT. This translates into CASSASSLRFTGELFF.

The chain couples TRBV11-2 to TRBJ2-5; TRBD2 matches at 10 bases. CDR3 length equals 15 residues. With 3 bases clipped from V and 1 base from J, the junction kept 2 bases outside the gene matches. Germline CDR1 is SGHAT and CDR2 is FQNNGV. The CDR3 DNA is TGTGCCAGCAGCTTCAGGACTAGCGGCCAAGAGACCCAGTACTTC. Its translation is CASSFRTSGQETQYF.

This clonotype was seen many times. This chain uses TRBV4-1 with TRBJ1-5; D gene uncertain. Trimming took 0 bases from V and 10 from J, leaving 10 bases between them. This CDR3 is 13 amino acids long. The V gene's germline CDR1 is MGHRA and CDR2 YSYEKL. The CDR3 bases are TGCGCCAGCAGCCAAGAATGGGGAAACCCCCAGCATTTT. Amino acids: CASSQEWGNPQHF.

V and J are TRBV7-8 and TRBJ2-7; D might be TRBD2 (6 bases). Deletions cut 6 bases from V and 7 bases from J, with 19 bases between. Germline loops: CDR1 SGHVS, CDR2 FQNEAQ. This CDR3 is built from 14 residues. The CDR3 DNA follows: TGTGCCAGCAGTTACTCCAGGGACTTTCAAGAGCAGTACTTC. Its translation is CASSYSRDFQEQYF.

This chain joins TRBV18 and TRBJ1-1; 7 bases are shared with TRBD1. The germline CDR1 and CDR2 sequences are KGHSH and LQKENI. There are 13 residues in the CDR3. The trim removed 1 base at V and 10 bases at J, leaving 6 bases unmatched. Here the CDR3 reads CASSPRGSGGAFF. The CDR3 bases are TGTGCCAGCTCACCACGGGGTTCAGGGGGAGCTTTCTTT. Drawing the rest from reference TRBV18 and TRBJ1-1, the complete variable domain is NAGVMQNPRHLVRRRGQEARLRCSPMKGHSHVYWYRQLPEEGLKFMVYLQKENIIDESGMPKERFSAEFPKEGPSILRIQQVVRGDSAAYFCASSPRGSGGAFFGQGTRLTVV.

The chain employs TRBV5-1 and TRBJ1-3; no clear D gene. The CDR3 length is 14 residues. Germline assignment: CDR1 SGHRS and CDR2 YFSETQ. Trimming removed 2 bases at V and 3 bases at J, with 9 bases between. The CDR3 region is CASSLSTDGNTIYF. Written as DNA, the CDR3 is TGCGCCAGCAGCTTATCGACGGATGGAAACACCATATATTTT.